These 13 T cell receptor beta chains came from one sample sequenced in a study of siplizumab effects on memory and regulatory T cells. TCRdb keeps only in-frame clones here, not all; method: immunoSEQ multiplex PCR. This sample has tens of thousands of clones, with approximately 96% found just once. Sequenced sample: naive CD4+ T cells sorted from blood. These receptor sequences come from a human donor in good health.

With respect to this clone: The same CDR3 arises from other DNA sequences in this sample as well. V gene TRBV5-8 combines with J gene TRBJ1-5; unclear D gene. CDR3 length equals 14 residues. V was pared by 2 bases and J by 4 bases, with 10 bases between. The germline gives CDR1 SGHTS, CDR2 YDEGEE. CDR3 sequence: CASSFGTGNQPQHF. The CDR3 region has the DNA TGTGCCAGCAGCTTTGGAACGGGAAATCAGCCCCAGCATTTT.

Written as DNA, the CDR3 is TGTGCCAGTAGTAAACCGGACGGTTACTATCAGCCCCAGCATTTT. It is translated as CASSKPDGYYQPQHF. V is TRBV19 and J is TRBJ1-5, with unresolved D. The V gene's germline CDR1 is LNHDA and CDR2 SQIVND (reference sequence). V was pared by 4 bases and J by 5 bases, with 15 bases between. There are 15 residues in the CDR3.

This clone was seen once. CDR3 in amino acids: CASSPGAGGFAETQYF. In nucleotides, the CDR3 is TGCGCCAGCAGCCCCGGGGCGGGGGGGTTCGCCGAGACCCAGTACTTC. The chain combines TRBV4-1 with TRBJ2-5; 9 bases align to TRBD2. This CDR3 region has 16 residues. The V gene end was trimmed by 4 bases and the J gene end by 5 bases; junction bases not matched to a gene: 11. In germline, CDR1 is MGHRA, CDR2 YSYEKL.

The chain is built from TRBV4-3 and TRBJ1-2; no reliable D call. The CDR3 extends over 16 amino acids. CDR1 LGHNA and CDR2 YSLEER come from the germline V gene. Trimming removed 0 bases from V and 5 bases from J, with 16 bases in between. CDR3 region: CASSQDHLERRYGYTF. In DNA, the CDR3 is TGCGCCAGCAGCCAAGATCATCTGGAACGGCGATATGGCTACACCTTC.

This chain uses TRBV7-9 with TRBJ2-5; 9 bases line up with TRBD1. This CDR3 comprises 15 residues. The ends lost 4 bases at V and 5 bases at J; junction bases unmatched: 8. Germline CDR1 is SEHNR and CDR2 is FQNEAQ (reference sequence). The CDR3 sequence: CASSSTGGWGETQYF. The CDR3 region has the DNA TGTGCCAGCAGCTCTACAGGGGGCTGGGGTGAGACCCAGTACTTC.

This clone was recorded once. The chain employs TRBV7-9 and TRBJ1-4; 9 bases map to TRBD1. V lost 5 bases to trimming and J lost 6 bases; unmatched junction nucleotides: 10. CDR3 length: 16 residues. CDR1 and CDR2 from the germline V gene are SEHNR and FQNEAQ (reference sequence). Here the CDR3 reads CASSPFGTGTHEKLFF. Written as DNA, the CDR3 is TGTGCCAGCAGCCCTTTTGGGACAGGGACACATGAAAAACTGTTTTTT.

The rearrangement uses TRBV18 and TRBJ1-2; 8 bases align to TRBD1. V was clipped by 3 bases and J by 7 bases; unmatched bases: 10. Germline V lookup: CDR1 KGHSH, CDR2 LQKENI. The CDR3 contains 15 residues. CDR3 DNA sequence: TGTGCCAGCTCACCGGTCGCCGGGACAGGATCTGGCTACACCTTC. Translation gives CASSPVAGTGSGYTF.

The chain uses TRBV18 and TRBJ1-6; 7 bases fit TRBD1. The V segment lost 5 bases and the J segment 6 bases; nucleotides outside the gene matches: 7. Germline V lookup: CDR1 KGHSH, CDR2 LQKENI. The CDR3 consists of 15 residues. The CDR3 DNA is TGTGCCAGCTCATCGGGGACAGTATTTAATTCACCCCTCCACTTT. Amino acids: CASSSGTVFNSPLHF.

The chain recombines TRBV11-2 with TRBJ2-7; 7 nucleotides line up with TRBD2. CDR3 length: 16 amino acids. The trim removed 1 base at V and 3 bases at J, leaving 9 bases unmatched. Germline V gives CDR1 SGHAT, CDR2 FQNNGV. CDR3: CASSLVPRGRDYEQYF. The CDR3 nucleotides are TGTGCCAGCAGCTTAGTCCCCCGGGGGAGGGACTACGAGCAGTACTTC.

The chain carries TRBV27 and TRBJ1-3; D is possibly TRBD1 (5 bases). This CDR3 is built from 13 residues. Looked up from germline, CDR1 is MNHEY and CDR2 is SMNVEV (reference sequence). Trimming shortened V by 3 bases and J by 7 bases, and 10 bases separated the two germline ends. CDR3 nucleotides: TGTGCCAGCAGTTTCGGGGGAGGGAACACCATATATTTT. This sequence encodes CASSFGGGNTIYF.

This clone was found once. V usage is TRBV10-1 and J usage is TRBJ2-3, with TRBD2 matching 10 bases. Per germline, CDR1 WNHNN and CDR2 SYGVQD (reference sequence). The CDR3 totals 15 residues. V gave up 6 bases and J gave up 1 base; unmatched junction bases: 4. The CDR3 loop reads CASSERGGRTDTQYF. The CDR3 nucleotides are TGCGCCAGCAGCGAGCGGGGGGGCCGCACAGATACGCAGTATTTT.

This clone showed up just once. The chain is built from TRBV28 and TRBJ2-5; weak D call: TRBD2 (6 bases). The J call is uncertain, as TRBJ2-7 better fits the DNA end. This CDR3 comprises 14 residues. Germline CDR1 reads MDHEN; CDR2 reads SYDVKM. The chain's CDR3 is CASSFSQGGNEQYF. CDR3 bases: TGTGCCAGCAGTTTTAGCCAAGGAGGGAACGAGCAGTACTTC.

The chain employs TRBV29-1 and TRBJ2-7; 7 nucleotides line up with TRBD2. The CDR3 is 13 amino acids. CDR1 and CDR2 from the germline V gene are SQVTM and ANQGSEA. V lost 7 bases to trimming and J lost 2 bases; unmatched junction nucleotides: 8. DNA of the CDR3: TGCAGCGCTCGTGAAGGGAGGGCCTACGAGCAGTACTTC. The encoded protein is CSAREGRAYEQYF.